Listed below are T cell receptor beta chains from one sample, sequenced in a study of T-cell reconstitution after alpha-beta-depleted transplantation in children. Via MiXCR, TCRdb re-called the PCR reads, giving one row per CDR3 protein. The sample holds about 610,000 distinct CDR3 sequences, about 10% seen once. The sequenced sample was PBMCs from the stem cell graft donor, obtained from the stem cell graft. The receptor source for this set is a human donor who donated a stem cell graft to a child with acute myeloid leukemia. CDR3s include the opening cysteine and the closing phenylalanine or tryptophan.

v_call | cdr3_aa
TRBV14 | CASSQLGQGAYEQYF
TRBV7-2 | CASSLGPGGLASYEQYF
TRBV6-6 | CASSTLNEQFF
TRBV18 | CASSFQGGHTEAFF
TRBV12-3/TRBV12-4 | CASSLGPSSRQFF
TRBV6-1 | CASKIGGGGYNEQFF
TRBV11-1 | CASSFGQGKGSSGANVLTF
TRBV20-1 | CSASSGRAREQYF
TRBV29-1 | CSVELPTSGSYEQYF
TRBV29-1 | CSGSTNQETQYF
TRBV4-1 | CASSLTSGGGDEQFF
TRBV6-5 | CASSWGHWWYVDTDTQYF
TRBV18 | CASSRSEGEQYF
TRBV7-3 | CASSSNQGGGAFF
TRBV6-1 | CATVSGKGTGELFF
TRBV11-3 | CASSLLGTRLDTQYF
TRBV7-3 | CASSSTGADYGYTF
TRBV4-2 | CASRAEDTQYF
TRBV9 | CASSAETGTVTDTQYF
TRBV29-1 | CSVSFGGITEAFF
TRBV5-1 | CASSSRWRQETQYF
TRBV7-2 | CASSLALAGGTQETQYF
TRBV3-1 | CASSPLLPGRGYNEQFF
TRBV10-3 | CAIRTSGDTQYF
TRBV5-1 | CASSLSIAGPSTYEQYF
TRBV4-2 | CASSQAGSNAEQYF
TRBV5-1 | CASSLEGANSPLHF
TRBV19 | CASSILGGAATNEKLFF
TRBV12-3/TRBV12-4 | CASSRAGETQYF
TRBV29-1 | CSVGFAGANVLTF
TRBV20-1 | CSARDLRRGTQYF
TRBV6-5 | CASSYSREGGELFF
TRBV7-2 | CASRLTSEATGELFF
TRBV6-5 | CASSYGAGADEQYF
TRBV20-1 | CSGEEGTQPQHF
TRBV3-1 | CASSQEGGDRGAFF
TRBV7-2 | CASSLVGRGAFTYEQYF
TRBV6-4 | CASSIDRGAGNTIYF
TRBV20-1 | CSASIQGGVSYNEQFF
TRBV27 | CASSRFLTGLSPYEQYF
TRBV4-2 | CASSQGANTGELFF
TRBV9 | CASSVVPGSETQYF